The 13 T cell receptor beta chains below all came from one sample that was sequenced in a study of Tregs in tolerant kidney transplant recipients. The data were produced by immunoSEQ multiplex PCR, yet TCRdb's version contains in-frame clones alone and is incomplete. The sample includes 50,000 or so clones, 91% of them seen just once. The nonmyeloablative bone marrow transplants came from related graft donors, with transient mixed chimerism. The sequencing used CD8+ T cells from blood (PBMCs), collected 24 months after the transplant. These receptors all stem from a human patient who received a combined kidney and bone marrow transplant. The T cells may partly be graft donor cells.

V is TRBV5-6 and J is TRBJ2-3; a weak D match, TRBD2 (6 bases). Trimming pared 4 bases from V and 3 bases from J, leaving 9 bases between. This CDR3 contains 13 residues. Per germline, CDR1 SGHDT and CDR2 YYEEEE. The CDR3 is CASSIGTTDTQYF. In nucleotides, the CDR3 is TGTGCCAGCAGCATCGGGACTACAGATACGCAGTATTTT.

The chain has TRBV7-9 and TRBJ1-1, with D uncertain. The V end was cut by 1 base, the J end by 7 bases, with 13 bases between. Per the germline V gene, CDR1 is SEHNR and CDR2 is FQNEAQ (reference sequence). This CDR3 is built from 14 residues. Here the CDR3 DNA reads TGTGCCAGCAGCTTAGGAAGCGCGGGTAGTGAAGCTTTCTTT. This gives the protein CASSLGSAGSEAFF.

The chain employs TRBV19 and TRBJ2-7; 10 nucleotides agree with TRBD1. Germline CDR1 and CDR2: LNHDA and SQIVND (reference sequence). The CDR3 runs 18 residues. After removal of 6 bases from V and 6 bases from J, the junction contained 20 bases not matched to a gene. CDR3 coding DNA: TGTGCCAGTAGCCGGGGGGGACAGGGGCCCTTCAGATCCCTCGAGCAGTACTTC. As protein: CASSRGGQGPFRSLEQYF.

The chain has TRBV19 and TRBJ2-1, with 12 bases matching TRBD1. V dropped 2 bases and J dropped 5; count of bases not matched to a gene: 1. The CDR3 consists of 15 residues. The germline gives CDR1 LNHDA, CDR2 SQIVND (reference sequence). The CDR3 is CASSIRDRGHNEQFF. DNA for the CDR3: TGTGCCAGTAGTATAAGGGACAGGGGGCACAATGAGCAGTTCTTC.

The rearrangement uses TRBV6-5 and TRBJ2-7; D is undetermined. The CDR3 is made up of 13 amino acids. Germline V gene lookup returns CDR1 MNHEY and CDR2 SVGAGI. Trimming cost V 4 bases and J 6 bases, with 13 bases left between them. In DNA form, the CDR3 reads TGTGCCAGCAGTTTTGGCGGTTCCGGCGAGCAGTACTTC. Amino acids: CASSFGGSGEQYF.

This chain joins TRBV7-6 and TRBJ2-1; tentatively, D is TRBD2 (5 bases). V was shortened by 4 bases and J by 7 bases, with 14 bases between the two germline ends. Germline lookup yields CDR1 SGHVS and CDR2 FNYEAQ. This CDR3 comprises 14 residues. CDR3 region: CASSSPWERNEQFF. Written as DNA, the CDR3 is TGTGCCAGCAGCTCGCCCTGGGAGCGTAATGAGCAGTTCTTC.

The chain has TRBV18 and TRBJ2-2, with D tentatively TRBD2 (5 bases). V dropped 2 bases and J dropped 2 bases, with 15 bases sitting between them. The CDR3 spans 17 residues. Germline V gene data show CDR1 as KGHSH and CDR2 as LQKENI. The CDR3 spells CASSPREHIINTGELFF. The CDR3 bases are TGTGCCAGCTCACCAAGGGAGCACATAATCAACACCGGGGAGCTGTTTTTT.

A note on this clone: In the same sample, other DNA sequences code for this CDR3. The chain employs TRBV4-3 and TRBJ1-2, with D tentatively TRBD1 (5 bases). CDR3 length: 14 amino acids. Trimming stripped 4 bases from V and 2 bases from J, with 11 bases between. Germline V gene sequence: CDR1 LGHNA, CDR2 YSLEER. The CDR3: CASSPYSGNYGYTF. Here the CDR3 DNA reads TGCGCCAGCAGCCCCTATTCAGGGAACTATGGCTACACCTTC.

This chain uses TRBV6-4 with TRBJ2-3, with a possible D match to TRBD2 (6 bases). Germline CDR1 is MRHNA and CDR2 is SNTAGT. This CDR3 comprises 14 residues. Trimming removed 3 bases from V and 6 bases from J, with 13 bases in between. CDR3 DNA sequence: TGTGCCAGCAGTGATTCGGTAACTAGCGATACGCAGTATTTT. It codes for CASSDSVTSDTQYF.

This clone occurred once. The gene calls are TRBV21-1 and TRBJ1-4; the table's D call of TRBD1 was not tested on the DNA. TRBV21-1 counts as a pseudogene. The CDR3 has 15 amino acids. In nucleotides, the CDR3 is TGTGCCAGCAGCAATATGGACAGGCAGTCCGAAAAACTGTTTTTT. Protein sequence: CASSNMDRQSEKLFF.

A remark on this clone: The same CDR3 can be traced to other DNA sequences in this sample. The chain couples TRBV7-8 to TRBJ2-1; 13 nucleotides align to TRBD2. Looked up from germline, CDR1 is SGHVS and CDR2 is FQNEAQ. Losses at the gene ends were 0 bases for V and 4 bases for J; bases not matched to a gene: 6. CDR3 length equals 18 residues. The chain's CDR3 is CASSLALAGGLVYNEQFF. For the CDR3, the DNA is TGTGCCAGCAGCTTAGCACTAGCGGGAGGGCTCGTTTACAATGAGCAGTTCTTC.

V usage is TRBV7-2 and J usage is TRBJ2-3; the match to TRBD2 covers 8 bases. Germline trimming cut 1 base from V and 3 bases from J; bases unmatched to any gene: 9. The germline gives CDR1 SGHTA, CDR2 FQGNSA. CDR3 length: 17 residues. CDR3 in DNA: TGTGCCAGCAGCTTAGGTACCGGGGGGGCTGGAACAGATACGCAGTATTTT. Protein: CASSLGTGGAGTDTQYF.

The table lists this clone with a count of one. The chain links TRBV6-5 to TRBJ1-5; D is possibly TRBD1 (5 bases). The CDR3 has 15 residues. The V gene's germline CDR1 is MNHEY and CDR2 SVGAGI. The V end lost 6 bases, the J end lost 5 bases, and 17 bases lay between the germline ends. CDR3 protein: CASRTVSRGYQPQHF. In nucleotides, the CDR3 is TGTGCCAGCAGGACAGTCTCCAGAGGCTATCAGCCCCAGCATTTT.